The source of this TCR beta chain is a study of OX40 agonist ivuxolimab in advanced cancers. Looking at the study overall: People in dose escalation had one of these cancers: hepatocellular carcinoma, melanoma, renal cell or head and neck cancer. Averaging around 60 years in age, with a range of roughly 20 to 79, the cohort was 65% to 85% male.

A note on this clone: Its antigen is as yet unknown.

Assay used: immunoSEQ multiplex PCR; TCRdb lists only in-frame clones, some missing. The sample lists around 150,000 clones; over 75% were seen once. Whole-study results and caveats: At 0.1 to 3.0 mg/kg and by week 6, clonal expansion occurred in CD4+ and CD8+ blood T cells.

The specimen was CD4+ or CD8+ T cells sorted from blood, collected in a trial of the OX40 agonist ivuxolimab. This TCR derives from an adult with an advanced solid tumor such as melanoma, head and neck, liver or kidney cancer.

DNA for the CDR3: TGTGCCAGCAGTTTATCTCGTACGCCGGCTGGCTACACCTTC. As protein: CASSLSRTPAGYTF. The chain joins TRBV28 to TRBJ1-2; D uncertain. V lost 1 base to trimming and J lost 7 bases, with 13 bases between them. This CDR3 contains 14 residues. Germline V gene sequence: CDR1 MDHEN, CDR2 SYDVKM.